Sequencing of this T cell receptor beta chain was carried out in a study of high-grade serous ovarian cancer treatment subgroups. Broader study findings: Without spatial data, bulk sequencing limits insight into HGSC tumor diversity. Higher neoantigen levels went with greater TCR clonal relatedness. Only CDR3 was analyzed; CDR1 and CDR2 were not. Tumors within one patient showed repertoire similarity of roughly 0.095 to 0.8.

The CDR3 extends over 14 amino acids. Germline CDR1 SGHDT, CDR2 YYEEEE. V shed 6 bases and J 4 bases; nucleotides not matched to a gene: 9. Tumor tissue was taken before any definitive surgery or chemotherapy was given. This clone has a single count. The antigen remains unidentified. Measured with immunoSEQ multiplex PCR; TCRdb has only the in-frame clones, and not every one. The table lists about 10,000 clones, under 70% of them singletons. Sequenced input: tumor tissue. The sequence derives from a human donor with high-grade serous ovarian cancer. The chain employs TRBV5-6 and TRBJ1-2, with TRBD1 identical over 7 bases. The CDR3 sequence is CASNPSDRVYGYTF. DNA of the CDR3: TGTGCCAGCAACCCCTCTGACAGGGTCTATGGCTACACCTTC. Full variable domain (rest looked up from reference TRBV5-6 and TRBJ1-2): DAGVTQSPTHLIKTRGQQVTLRCSPKSGHDTVSWYQQALGQGPQFIFQYYEEEERQRGNFPDRFSGHQFPNYSSELNVNALLLGDSALYLCASNPSDRVYGYTFGSGTRLTVV.